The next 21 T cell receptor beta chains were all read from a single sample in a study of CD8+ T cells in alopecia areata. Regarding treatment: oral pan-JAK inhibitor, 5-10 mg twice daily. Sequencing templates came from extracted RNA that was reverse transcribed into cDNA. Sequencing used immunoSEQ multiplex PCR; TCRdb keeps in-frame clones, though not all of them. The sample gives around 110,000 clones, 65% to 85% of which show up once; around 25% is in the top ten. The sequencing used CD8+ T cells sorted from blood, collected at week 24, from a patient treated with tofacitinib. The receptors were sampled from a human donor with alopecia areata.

The CDR3 spells CAWSTSQWTEAFF. CDR3 nucleotides: TGTGCCTGGAGCACCTCCCAGTGGACTGAAGCTTTCTTT. The rearrangement links TRBV30 to TRBJ1-1; D is unresolved. V lost 3 bases and J lost 5, with 13 bases in between. CDR1 and CDR2 (germline): GTSNPN, SVGIG (reference sequence). CDR3 size: 13 residues.

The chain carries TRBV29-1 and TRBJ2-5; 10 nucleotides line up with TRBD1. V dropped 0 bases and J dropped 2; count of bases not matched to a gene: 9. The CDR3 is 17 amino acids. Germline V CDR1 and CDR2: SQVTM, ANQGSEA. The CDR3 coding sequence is TGCAGCGTTGAAGATCCGCAGGGACAGGGGATACAAGAGACCCAGTACTTC. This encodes CSVEDPQGQGIQETQYF.

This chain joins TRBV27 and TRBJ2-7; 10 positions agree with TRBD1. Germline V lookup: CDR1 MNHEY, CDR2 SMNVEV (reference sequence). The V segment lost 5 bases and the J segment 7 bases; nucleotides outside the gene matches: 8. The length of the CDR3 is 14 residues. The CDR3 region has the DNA TGTGCCAGCAGTCCGGGACAGGGGAGTATTGAGCAGTACTTC. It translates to CASSPGQGSIEQYF.

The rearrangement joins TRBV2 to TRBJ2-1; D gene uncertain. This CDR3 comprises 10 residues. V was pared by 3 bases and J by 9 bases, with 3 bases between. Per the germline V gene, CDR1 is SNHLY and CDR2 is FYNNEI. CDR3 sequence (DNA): TGTGCCAGCAGTGACTCTGAGCAGTTCTTC. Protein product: CASSDSEQFF.

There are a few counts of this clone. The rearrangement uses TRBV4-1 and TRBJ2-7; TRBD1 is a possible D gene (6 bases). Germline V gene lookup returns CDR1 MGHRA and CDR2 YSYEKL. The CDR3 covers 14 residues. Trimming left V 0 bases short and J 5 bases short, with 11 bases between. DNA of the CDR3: TGCGCCAGCAGCCAAGAACCAGGGGTCGACGAGCAGTACTTC. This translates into CASSQEPGVDEQYF.

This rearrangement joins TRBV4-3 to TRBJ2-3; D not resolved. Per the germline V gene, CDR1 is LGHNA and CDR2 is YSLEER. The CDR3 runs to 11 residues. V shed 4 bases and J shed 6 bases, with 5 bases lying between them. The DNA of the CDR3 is TGCGCCAGCAGCCTAGGGGATACGCAGTATTTT. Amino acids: CASSLGDTQYF.

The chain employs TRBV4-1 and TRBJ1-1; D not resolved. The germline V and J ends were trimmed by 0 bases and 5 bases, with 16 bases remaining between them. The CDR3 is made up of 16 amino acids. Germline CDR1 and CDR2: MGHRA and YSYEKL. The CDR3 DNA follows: TGCGCCAGCAGCCAAGAGTCGCGCGGCCGCACGACTGAAGCTTTCTTT. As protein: CASSQESRGRTTEAFF.

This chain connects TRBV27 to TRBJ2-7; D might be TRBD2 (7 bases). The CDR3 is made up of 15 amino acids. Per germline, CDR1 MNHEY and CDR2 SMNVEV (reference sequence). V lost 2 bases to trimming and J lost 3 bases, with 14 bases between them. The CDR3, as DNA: TGTGCCAGCAGTTTAGAGGGGGGGAGCCTCTACGAGCAGTACTTC. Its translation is CASSLEGGSLYEQYF.

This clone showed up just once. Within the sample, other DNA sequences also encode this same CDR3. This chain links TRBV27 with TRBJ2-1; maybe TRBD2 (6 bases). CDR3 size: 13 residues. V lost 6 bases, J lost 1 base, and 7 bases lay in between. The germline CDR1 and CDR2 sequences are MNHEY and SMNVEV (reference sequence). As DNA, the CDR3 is TGTGCCAGCAGAGGACTATCCTACAATGAGCAGTTCTTC. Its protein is CASRGLSYNEQFF.

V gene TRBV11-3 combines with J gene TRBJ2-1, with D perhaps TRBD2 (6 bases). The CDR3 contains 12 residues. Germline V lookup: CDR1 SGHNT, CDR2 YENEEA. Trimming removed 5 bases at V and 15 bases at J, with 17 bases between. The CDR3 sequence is CASSPPGLLTFF. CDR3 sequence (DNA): TGTGCCAGCAGCCCGCCGGGACTCCTAACGTTCTTC.

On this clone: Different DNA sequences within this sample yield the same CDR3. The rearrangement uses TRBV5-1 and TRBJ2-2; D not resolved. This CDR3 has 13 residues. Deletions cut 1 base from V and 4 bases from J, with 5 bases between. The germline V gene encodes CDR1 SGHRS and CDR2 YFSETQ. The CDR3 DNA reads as TGCGCCAGCAGCTTGTCGGGCACCGGGGAGCTGTTTTTT. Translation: CASSLSGTGELFF. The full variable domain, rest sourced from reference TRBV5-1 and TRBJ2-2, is KAGVTQTPRYLIKTRGQQVTLSCSPISGHRSVSWYQQTPGQGLQFLFEYFSETQRNKGNFPGRFSGRQFSNSRSEMNVSTLELGDSALYLCASSLSGTGELFFGEGSRLTVL.

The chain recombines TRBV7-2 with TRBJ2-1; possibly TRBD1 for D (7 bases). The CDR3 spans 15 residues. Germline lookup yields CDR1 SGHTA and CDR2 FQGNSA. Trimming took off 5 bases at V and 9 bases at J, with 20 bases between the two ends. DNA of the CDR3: TGTGCCAGCAGCCCCCAACCAGGGGGGCTTACTGAGCAGTTCTTC. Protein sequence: CASSPQPGGLTEQFF. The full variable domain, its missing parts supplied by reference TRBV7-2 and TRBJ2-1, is GAGVSQSPSNKVTEKGKDVELRCDPISGHTALYWYRQSLGQGLEFLIYFQGNSAPDKSGLPSDRFSAERTGGSVSTLTIQRTQQEDSAVYLCASSPQPGGLTEQFFGPGTRLTVL.

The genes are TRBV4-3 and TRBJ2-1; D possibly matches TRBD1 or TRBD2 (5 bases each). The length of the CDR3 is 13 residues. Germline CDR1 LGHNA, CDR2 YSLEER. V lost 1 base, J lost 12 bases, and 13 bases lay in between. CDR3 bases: TGCGCCAGCAGCCAAGTCGACGGGGCCGGGCAGTTCTTC. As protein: CASSQVDGAGQFF.

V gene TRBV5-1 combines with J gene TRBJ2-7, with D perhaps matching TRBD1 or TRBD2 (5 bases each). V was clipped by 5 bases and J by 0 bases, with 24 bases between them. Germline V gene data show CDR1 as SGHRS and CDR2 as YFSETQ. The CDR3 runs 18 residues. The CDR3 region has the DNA TGCGCCAGCAGAATCGACCCCTCGGGGCATTTGAGCTCCTACGAGCAGTACTTC. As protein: CASRIDPSGHLSSYEQYF.

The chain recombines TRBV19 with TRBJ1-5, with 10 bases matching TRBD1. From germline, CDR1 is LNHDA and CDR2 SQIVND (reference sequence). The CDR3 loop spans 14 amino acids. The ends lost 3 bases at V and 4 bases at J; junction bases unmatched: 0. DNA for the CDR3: TGTGCCAGTAGTATGGGACAGGGGAATCAGCCCCAGCATTTT. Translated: CASSMGQGNQPQHF.

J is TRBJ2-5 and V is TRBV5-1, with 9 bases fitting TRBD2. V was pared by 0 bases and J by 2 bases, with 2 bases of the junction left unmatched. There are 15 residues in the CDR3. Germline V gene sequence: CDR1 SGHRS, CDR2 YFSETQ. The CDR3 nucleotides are TGCGCCAGCAGCTTGGCCAGCGGGGGGCAAGAGACCCAGTACTTC. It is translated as CASSLASGGQETQYF.

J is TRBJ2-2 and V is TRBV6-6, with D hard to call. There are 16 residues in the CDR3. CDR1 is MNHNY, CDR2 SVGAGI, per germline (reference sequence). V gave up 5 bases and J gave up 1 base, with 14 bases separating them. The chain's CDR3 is CASSLTPMVNTGELFF. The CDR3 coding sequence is TGTGCCAGCAGTCTCACTCCAATGGTGAACACCGGGGAGCTGTTTTTT.

CDR3 sequence (DNA): TGTGCCAGCAGCGCACCAGGGGGCTCCTACAATGAGCAGTTCTTC. Its protein is CASSAPGGSYNEQFF. The chain combines TRBV13 with TRBJ2-1; 7 nucleotides agree with TRBD1. Trimming at V came to 5 bases and at J to 0 bases, leaving 4 bases not matched to a gene. CDR3 length equals 15 residues. From germline, CDR1 is PRHDT and CDR2 FYEKMQ (reference sequence). Supplemented by reference TRBV13 and TRBJ2-1, the full variable domain reads AAGVIQSPRHLIKEKRETATLKCYPIPRHDTVYWYQQGPGQDPQFLISFYEKMQSDKGSIPDRFSAQQFSDYHSELNMSSLELGDSALYFCASSAPGGSYNEQFFGPGTRLTVL.

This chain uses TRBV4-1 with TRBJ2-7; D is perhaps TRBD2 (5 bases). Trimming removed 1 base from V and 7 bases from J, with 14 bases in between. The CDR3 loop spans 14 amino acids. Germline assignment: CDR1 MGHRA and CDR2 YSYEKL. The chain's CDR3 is CASSQVWEPREQYF. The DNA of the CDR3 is TGCGCCAGCAGCCAAGTTTGGGAGCCGAGGGAGCAGTACTTC.

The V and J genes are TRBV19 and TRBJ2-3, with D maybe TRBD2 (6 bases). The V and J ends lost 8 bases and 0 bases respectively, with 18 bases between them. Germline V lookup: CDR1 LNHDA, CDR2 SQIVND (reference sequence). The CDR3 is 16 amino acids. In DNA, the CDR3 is TGTGCCAGTTCACCCCCTCCGGGGGATAGCACAGATACGCAGTATTTT. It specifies CASSPPPGDSTDTQYF.

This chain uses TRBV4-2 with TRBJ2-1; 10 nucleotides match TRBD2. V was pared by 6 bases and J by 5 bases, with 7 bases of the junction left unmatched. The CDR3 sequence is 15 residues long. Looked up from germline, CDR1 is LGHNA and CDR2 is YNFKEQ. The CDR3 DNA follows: TGTGCCAGCAGTCAAAGCGGGGGGGATCACAATGAGCAGTTCTTC. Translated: CASSQSGGDHNEQFF.